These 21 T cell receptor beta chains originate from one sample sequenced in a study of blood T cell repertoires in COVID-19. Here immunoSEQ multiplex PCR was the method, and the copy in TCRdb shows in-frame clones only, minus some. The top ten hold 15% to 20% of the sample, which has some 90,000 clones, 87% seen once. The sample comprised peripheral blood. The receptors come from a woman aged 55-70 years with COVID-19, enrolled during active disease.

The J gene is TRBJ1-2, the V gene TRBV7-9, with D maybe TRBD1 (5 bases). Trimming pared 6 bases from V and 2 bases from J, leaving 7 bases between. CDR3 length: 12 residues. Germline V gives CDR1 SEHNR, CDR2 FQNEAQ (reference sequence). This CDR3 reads CASSSGNYGYTF. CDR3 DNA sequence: TGTGCCAGCAGTTCAGGGAACTATGGCTACACCTTC. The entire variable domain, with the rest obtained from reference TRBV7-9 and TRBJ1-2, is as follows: DTGVSQNPRHKITKRGQNVTFRCDPISEHNRLYWYRQTLGQGPEFLTYFQNEAQLEKSRLLSDRFSAERPKGSFSTLEIQRTEQGDSAMYLCASSSGNYGYTFGSGTRLTVV.

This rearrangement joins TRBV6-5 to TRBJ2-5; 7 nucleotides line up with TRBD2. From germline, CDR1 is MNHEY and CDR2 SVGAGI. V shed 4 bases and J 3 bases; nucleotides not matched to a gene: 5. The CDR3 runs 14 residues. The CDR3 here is CASSLPSGEETQYF. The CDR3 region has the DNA TGTGCCAGCAGTTTGCCTAGCGGAGAAGAGACCCAGTACTTC.

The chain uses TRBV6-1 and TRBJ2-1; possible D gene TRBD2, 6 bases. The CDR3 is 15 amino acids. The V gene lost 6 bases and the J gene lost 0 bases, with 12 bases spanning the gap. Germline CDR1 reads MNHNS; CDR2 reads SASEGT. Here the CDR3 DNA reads TGTGCCAGCAGCGGCGGGAAGGGCTCCTACAATGAGCAGTTCTTC. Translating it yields CASSGGKGSYNEQFF.

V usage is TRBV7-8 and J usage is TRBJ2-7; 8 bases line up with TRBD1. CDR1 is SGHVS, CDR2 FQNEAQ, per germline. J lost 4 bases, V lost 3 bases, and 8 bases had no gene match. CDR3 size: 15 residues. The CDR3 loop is CASSFGQGISYEQYF. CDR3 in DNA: TGTGCCAGCAGCTTTGGACAGGGTATTTCGTACGAGCAGTACTTC.

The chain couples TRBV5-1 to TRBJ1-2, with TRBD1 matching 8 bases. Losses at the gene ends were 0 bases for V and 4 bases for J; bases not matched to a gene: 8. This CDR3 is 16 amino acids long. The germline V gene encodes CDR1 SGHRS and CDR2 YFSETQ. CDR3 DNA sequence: TGCGCCAGCAGCTTGGGTCGGGACAGGAATCTCTATGGCTACACCTTC. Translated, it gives CASSLGRDRNLYGYTF. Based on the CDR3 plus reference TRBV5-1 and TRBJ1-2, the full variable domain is KAGVTQTPRYLIKTRGQQVTLSCSPISGHRSVSWYQQTPGQGLQFLFEYFSETQRNKGNFPGRFSGRQFSNSRSEMNVSTLELGDSALYLCASSLGRDRNLYGYTFGSGTRLTVV.

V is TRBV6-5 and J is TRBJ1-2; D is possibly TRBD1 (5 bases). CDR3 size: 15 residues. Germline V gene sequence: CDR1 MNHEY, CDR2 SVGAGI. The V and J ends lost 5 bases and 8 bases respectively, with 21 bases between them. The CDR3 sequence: CASSPQGYGDEGYTF. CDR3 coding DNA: TGTGCCAGCAGTCCTCAGGGTTATGGGGATGAAGGCTACACCTTC.

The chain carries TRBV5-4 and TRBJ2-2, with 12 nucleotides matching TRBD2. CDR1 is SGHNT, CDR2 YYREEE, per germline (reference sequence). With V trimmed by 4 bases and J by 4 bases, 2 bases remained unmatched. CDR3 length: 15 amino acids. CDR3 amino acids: CASSGTSGSTGELFF. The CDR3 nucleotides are TGTGCCAGCAGCGGGACTAGCGGGTCCACCGGGGAGCTGTTTTTT.

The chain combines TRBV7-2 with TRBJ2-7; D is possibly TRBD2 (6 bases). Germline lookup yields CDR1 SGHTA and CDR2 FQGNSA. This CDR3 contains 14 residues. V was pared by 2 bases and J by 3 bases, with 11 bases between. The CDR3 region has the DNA TGTGCCAGCAGCTTACGCGGGGCGGGCTACGAGCAGTACTTC. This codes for CASSLRGAGYEQYF.

The CDR3 coding sequence is TGTGCCAGCAGCGCACGGGACAGAAAAAATTCACCCCTCCACTTT. It is translated as CASSARDRKNSPLHF. The V gene is TRBV2, the J gene TRBJ1-6; 7 nucleotides agree with TRBD1. The germline V gene encodes CDR1 SNHLY and CDR2 FYNNEI. The CDR3 is made up of 15 amino acids. V trimming: 6 bases; J trimming: 7 bases; junction bases outside the gene matches: 9.

In DNA form, the CDR3 reads TGTGCCAGCAGCTTAAGACAGGGGAATTCACCCCTCCACTTT. Translating it yields CASSLRQGNSPLHF. This chain connects TRBV7-9 to TRBJ1-6; 8 bases line up with TRBD1. This CDR3 has 14 residues. V was clipped by 2 bases and J by 7 bases; unmatched bases: 1. Germline assignment: CDR1 SEHNR and CDR2 FQNEAQ (reference sequence).

The CDR3 nucleotides read TGTGCCAGCAGCTTAGGCCCGACAGGATGGGAGCAGTTCTTC. Protein sequence: CASSLGPTGWEQFF. V usage is TRBV7-2 and J usage is TRBJ2-1; a possible D gene is TRBD1 (6 bases). The CDR3 is 14 residues long. CDR1 is SGHTA, CDR2 FQGNSA, per germline. V was cut by 1 base and J by 10 bases, with 14 bases left in between.

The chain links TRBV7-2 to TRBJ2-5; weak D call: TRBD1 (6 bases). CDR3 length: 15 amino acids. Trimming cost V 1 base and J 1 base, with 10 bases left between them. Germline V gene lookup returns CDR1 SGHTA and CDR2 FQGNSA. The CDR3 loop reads CASSLVGGSQETQYF. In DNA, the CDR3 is TGTGCCAGCAGCTTAGTTGGGGGCAGCCAAGAGACCCAGTACTTC.

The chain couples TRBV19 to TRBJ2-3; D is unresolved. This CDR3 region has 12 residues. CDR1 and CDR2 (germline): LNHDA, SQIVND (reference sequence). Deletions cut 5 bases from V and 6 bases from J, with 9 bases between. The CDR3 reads CASSLVGDTQYF. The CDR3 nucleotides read TGTGCCAGTAGTCTAGTCGGGGATACGCAGTATTTT.

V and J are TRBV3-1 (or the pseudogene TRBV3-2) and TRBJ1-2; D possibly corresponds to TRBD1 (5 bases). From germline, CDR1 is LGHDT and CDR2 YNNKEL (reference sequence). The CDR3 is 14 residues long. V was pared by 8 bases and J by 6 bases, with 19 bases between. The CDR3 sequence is CASLPPQGIHGYTF. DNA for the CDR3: TGTGCCAGCCTCCCTCCCCAGGGTATCCATGGCTACACCTTC.

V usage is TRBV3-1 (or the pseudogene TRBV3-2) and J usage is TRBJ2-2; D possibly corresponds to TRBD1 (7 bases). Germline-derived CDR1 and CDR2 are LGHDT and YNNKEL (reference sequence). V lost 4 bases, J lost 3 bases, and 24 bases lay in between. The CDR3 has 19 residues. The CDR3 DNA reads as TGTGCCAGCAGCCCCCGCGACAGGGATAAGGACTATGACACCGGGGAGCTGTTTTTT. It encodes CASSPRDRDKDYDTGELFF.

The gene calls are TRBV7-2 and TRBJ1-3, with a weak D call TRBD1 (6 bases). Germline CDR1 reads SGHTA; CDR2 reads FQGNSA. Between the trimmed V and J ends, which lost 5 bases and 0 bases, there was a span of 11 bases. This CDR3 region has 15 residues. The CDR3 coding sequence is TGTGCCAGCAGCCCGGGACAAAGCTCTGGAAACACCATATATTTT. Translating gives CASSPGQSSGNTIYF.

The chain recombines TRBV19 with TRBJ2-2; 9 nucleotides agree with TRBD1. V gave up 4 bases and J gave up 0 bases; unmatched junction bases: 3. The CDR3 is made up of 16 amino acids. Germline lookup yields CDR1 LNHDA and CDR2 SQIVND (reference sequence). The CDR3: CASSKDRGANTGELFF. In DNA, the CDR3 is TGTGCCAGTAGTAAAGACAGGGGGGCGAACACCGGGGAGCTGTTTTTT.

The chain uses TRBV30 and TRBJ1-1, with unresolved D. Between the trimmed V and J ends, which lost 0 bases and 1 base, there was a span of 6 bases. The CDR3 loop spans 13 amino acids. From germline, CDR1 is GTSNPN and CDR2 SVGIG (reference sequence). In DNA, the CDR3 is TGTGCCTGGAGTGTACTTGGGAACACTGAAGCTTTCTTT. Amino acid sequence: CAWSVLGNTEAFF. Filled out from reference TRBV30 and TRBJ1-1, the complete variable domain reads SQTIHQWPATLVQPVGSPLSLECTVEGTSNPNLYWYRQAAGRGLQLLFYSVGIGQISSEVPQNLSASRPQDRQFILSSKKLLLSDSGFYLCAWSVLGNTEAFFGQGTRLTVV.

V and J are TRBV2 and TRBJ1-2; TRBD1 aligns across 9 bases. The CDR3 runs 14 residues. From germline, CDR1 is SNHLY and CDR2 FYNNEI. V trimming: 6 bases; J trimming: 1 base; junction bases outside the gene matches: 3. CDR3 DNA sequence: TGTGCCAGCAGGGGACAGGGCGGTAACTATGGCTACACCTTC. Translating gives CASRGQGGNYGYTF.

CDR3 sequence reads: CASSRGQGTDTQYF. The CDR3 coding sequence is TGTGCCAGCAGCCGCGGACAGGGCACAGATACGCAGTATTTT. This chain joins TRBV6-5 and TRBJ2-3; 7 nucleotides align to TRBD1. From germline, CDR1 is MNHEY and CDR2 SVGAGI. J lost 1 base, V lost 6 bases, and 4 bases had no gene match. CDR3 length: 14 residues.

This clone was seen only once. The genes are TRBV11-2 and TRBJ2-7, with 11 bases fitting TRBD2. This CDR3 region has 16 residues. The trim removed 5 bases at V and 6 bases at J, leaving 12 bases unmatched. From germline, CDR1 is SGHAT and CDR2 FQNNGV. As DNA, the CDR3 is TGTGCCAGCAGCCAAATACGGACTAGCGGGCTACTCGAGCAGTACTTC. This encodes CASSQIRTSGLLEQYF. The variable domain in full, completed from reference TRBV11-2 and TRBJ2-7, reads EAGVAQSPRYKIIEKRQSVAFWCNPISGHATLYWYQQILGQGPKLLIQFQNNGVVDDSQLPKDRFSAERLKGVDSTLKIQPAKLEDSAVYLCASSQIRTSGLLEQYFGPGTRLTVT.